This TCR beta chain was found in a study of T cells in Graves' hyperthyroidism and ophthalmopathy. There were TCR beta CDR3 regions amplified from RNA transcripts. The HTBI primer set was used in a first-round RT-PCR of the TCR CDR3. TCRdb re-analysed the multiplex PCR reads in MiXCR, keeping a single row per CDR3 protein. The table has about 530,000 distinct CDR3 sequences, roughly 15% seen once. The trim removed 2 bases at V and 8 bases at J, leaving 5 bases unmatched. CDR1 is KGHSH, CDR2 LQKENI, per germline. This CDR3 region has 15 residues. The clonotype comes from a woman younger than 30 with Graves' ophthalmopathy. The chain employs TRBV18 and TRBJ2-1; TRBD2 agrees at 11 bases. Sequences were obtained from blood. In nucleotides, the CDR3 is TGTGCCAGCTCACCATATACTAGCGGGAGCGATGAGCAGTTCTTC. Translating it yields CASSPYTSGSDEQFF.